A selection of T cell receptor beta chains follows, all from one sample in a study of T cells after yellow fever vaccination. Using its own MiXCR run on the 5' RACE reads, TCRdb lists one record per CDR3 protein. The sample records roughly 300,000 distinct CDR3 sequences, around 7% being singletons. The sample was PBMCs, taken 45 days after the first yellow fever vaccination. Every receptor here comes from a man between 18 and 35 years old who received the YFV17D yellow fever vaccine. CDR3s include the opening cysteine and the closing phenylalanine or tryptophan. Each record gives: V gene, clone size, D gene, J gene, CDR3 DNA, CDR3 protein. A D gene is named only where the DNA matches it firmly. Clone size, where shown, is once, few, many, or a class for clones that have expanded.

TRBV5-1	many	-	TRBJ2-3	TGCGCCAAGTGGGGGGGGGCCACAGATACGCAGTATTTT	CAKWGGATDTQYF
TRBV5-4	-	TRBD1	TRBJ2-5	TGTGCCAGCAGCTGGTGGGGACAGGGGCAAGAGACCCAGTACTTC	CASSWWGQGQETQYF
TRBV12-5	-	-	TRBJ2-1	TGTGCTAGTGGTTTGCCCACTATAGGGATATCCTACAATGAGCAGTTCTTC	CASGLPTIGISYNEQFF
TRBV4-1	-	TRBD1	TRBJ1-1	TGCGCCAGCAGCCACAGACAGGGGGTTGAGACTGAAGCTTTCTTT	CASSHRQGVETEAFF
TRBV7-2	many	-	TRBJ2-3	TGTGCCAGCAGCTTACGAGGATACAACACAGATACGCAGTATTTT	CASSLRGYNTDTQYF
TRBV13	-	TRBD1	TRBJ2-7	TGTGCCAGCAGTACAGACAGGGGGCCCTACGAGCAGTACTTC	CASSTDRGPYEQYF
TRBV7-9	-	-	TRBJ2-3	TGTGCCAGCCCCCACGGGAGCCCTAGCACAGATACGCAGTATTTT	CASPHGSPSTDTQYF
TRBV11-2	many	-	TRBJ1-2	TGTGCCAGCAGCTTACCCGCCGGGCCTCGCGGTATTTGGGTGCCCCTGAATGGCTACACCTTC	CASSLPAGPRGIWVPLNGYTF
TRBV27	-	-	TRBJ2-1	TGTGCCAGCAGTTTATACAGCTACAATGAGCAGTTCTTC	CASSLYSYNEQFF
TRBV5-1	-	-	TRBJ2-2	TGCGCCAGCAGCCACCGCGGGAATTCTGGAACCGGGGAGCTGTTTTTT	CASSHRGNSGTGELFF
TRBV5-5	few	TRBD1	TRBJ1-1	TGTGCCAGCAGCGACAAACAGGGGCCCCTGAACACTGAAGCTTTCTTT	CASSDKQGPLNTEAFF
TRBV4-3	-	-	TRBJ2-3	TGCGCCAGCAGCCGAGACCGGCAGGCAGATTGGGGAGATACGCAGTATTTT	CASSRDRQADWGDTQYF
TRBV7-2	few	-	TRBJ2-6	TGTGCCAGCAGCTCTTTCCGCTCTGGGGCCAACGTCCTGACTTTC	CASSSFRSGANVLTF
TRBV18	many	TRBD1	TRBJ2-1	TGTGCCAGCTCATCAAGACAGGGGATTAATGAGCAGTTCTTC	CASSSRQGINEQFF
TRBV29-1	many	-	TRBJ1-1	TGCAGCGTTGGATCGCAGGGTAACACTGAAGCTTTCTTT	CSVGSQGNTEAFF
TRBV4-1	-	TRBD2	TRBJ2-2	TGCGCCAGCAGCCACGGTAGGACTAGCTGGACCGGGGAGCTGTTTTTT	CASSHGRTSWTGELFF
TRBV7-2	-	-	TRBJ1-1	TGTGCCAGCAGCTTAGGCGCGAGTGGGGGTTTCACTGAAGCTTTCTTT	CASSLGASGGFTEAFF
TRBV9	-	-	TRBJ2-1	TGTGCCAGCAGCGTAACATTGGGGTCTGAGCAGTTCTTC	CASSVTLGSEQFF
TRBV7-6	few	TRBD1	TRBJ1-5	TGTGCCAGCAGCTTAGCGTTGGGACAGGCCCAGCATTTT	CASSLALGQAQHF
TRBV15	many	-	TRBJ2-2	TGTGCCACCAGCAGAGCGGGGAGTCTTATCGGGGAGCTGTTTTTT	CATSRAGSLIGELFF
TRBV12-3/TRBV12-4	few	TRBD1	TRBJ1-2	TGTGCCAGCAGTTTAACGGGACAGGGGACCTATGGCTACACCTTC	CASSLTGQGTYGYTF
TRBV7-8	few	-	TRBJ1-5	TGTGTCAATATATCCTGGGTTAGCAATCAGCCCCAGCATTTT	CVNISWVSNQPQHF
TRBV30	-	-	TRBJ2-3	TGTGCCTGGAGGGCGGGGTCTCTAGATACGCAGTATTTT	CAWRAGSLDTQYF
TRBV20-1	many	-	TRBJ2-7	TGCAGTGCTAGAGATCAGGACAGTCCCTTAATCTACGAGCAGTACTTC	CSARDQDSPLIYEQYF
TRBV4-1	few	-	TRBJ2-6	TGCGCCAGCAGCCCGAGAGGGGTAGGTGGGGCCAACGTCCTGACTTTC	CASSPRGVGGANVLTF
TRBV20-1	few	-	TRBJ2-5	TGCAGTGCCGGGACGGGAGAGACCCAGTACTTC	CSAGTGETQYF
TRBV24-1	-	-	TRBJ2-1	TGTGCCACCAGCCCCCGTAGGTGGGATGAGCAGTTCTTC	CATSPRRWDEQFF
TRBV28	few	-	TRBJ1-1	TGTGCCACTCTACCCCTGGGGGGGGGCCGGAACACTGAAGCTTTCTTT	CATLPLGGGRNTEAFF
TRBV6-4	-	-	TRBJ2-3	TGTGCCAGCAGCCGCGAGAGCACAGATACGCAGTATTTT	CASSRESTDTQYF
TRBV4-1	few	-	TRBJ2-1	TGCGCCAGCAGTAAAAGTAGTCGGGGTGTGCGCAATGAGCAGTTCTTC	CASSKSSRGVRNEQFF
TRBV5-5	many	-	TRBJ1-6	TGTGCCAGCAGCTTGAGGATCCCAGATTCACCCCTCCACTTT	CASSLRIPDSPLHF
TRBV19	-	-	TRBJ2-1	TGTGCCAGTAGCCCGATCGGGACCTGGTGGGGCAATGAGCAGTTCTTC	CASSPIGTWWGNEQFF
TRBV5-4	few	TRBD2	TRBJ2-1	TGTGCCAGCTTTAGGACTAGCGGGGGGGCAAGGCATGAGCAGTTCTTC	CASFRTSGGARHEQFF
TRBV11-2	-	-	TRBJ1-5	TGTGCCAGCAGCACGTTTAGCAATCAGCCCCAGCATTTT	CASSTFSNQPQHF
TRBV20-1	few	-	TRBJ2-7	TGCAGTGCTTGGGATGAGCAGGGCTCCTACGAGCAGTACTTC	CSAWDEQGSYEQYF
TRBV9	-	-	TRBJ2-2	TGTGCCAGCAAGTACCCCGGGGAGCTGTTTTTT	CASKYPGELFF
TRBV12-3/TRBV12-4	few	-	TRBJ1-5	TGTGCCAGCAGTCCCGGACGGTATCAGCCCCAGCATTTT	CASSPGRYQPQHF
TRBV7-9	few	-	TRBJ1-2	TGTGCCAGCAGGGAGGAAAACAGGGACTATGGCTACACCTTC	CASREENRDYGYTF
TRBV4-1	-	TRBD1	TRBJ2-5	TGCGCCAGCAGCCCTGGGACAGGGGGATGGAGAGGAGAGACCCAGTACTTC	CASSPGTGGWRGETQYF
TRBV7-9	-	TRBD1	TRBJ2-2	TGTGCCAGCAGCTCGGTCCGACAGGGGTTTATCGGGGAGCTGTTTTTT	CASSSVRQGFIGELFF
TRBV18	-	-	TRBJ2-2	TGTGCCAGCTCACCCAGACAGCCAGACACCGGGGAGCTGTTTTTT	CASSPRQPDTGELFF
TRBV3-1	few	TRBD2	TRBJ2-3	TGTGCCAGCAGCCAAGAAATCCGGGGGGGGCCGACAGATACGCAGTATTTT	CASSQEIRGGPTDTQYF
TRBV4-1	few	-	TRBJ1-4	TGCGCCAGCAGCCTAGGTGGCCGAACTTGGGAAAAACTGTTTTTT	CASSLGGRTWEKLFF
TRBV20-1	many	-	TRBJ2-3	TGCAGTGCTAGAATGGTGGGCACAGATACGCAGTATTTT	CSARMVGTDTQYF
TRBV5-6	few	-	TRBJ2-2	TGTGCCAGCAGCTTGGTAGGGGTCTTCACCGGGGAGCTGTTTTTT	CASSLVGVFTGELFF
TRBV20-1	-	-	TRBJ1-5	TGCAGTGCTGTGACCCTGCGGGGGGATCAGCCCCAGCATTTT	CSAVTLRGDQPQHF
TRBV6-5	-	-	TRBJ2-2	TGTGCCAGCAGTTACTGGGGTGGGGGCGCAGCCGTGAACACCGGGGAGCTGTTTTTT	CASSYWGGGAAVNTGELFF
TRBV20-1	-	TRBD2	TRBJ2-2	TGCTGTGCCCAGGCCGGGACTAGGTCGAACACCGGGGAGCTGTTTTTT	CCAQAGTRSNTGELFF
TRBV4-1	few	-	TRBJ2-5	TGCGCCAGCAGCCAAGAGGTTCCGACAGAGACCCAGTACTTC	CASSQEVPTETQYF
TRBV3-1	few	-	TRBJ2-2	TGTGCCAGCAGCCCATTTGGGGGACTGAGAAACACCGGGGAGCTGTTTTTT	CASSPFGGLRNTGELFF
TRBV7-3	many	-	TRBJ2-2	TGTGCCAGCAGCTTAAATGCCGGGGAGCTGTTTTTT	CASSLNAGELFF
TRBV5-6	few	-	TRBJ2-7	TGTGCCAGCAGCTTGGGGGCAGTATCCTACGAGCAGTACTTC	CASSLGAVSYEQYF
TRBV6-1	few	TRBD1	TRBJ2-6	TGTGCCAGCAGAGTGGGCAGGGGGTTTGGGGCCAACGTCCTGACTTTC	CASRVGRGFGANVLTF
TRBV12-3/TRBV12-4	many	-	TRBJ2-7	TGTGCCAGCAGCTGGGCCGGGGAGCAGTACTTC	CASSWAGEQYF